These 21 T cell receptor beta chains came from one sample sequenced in a study of metastatic and nonmetastatic thyroid tumors. Using MiXCR, TCRdb re-called clones from the PCR reads. The repertoire holds approximately 13,000 clones, under 25% seen once, with about 60% in the top ten. None of the patients had undergone any treatment ahead of thyroid surgery. Sequenced material: blood. These TCRs come from a male donor with papillary thyroid cancer or a benign thyroid nodule (not recorded which). Some clones in this sample may be carry-over from other donors' samples.

The chain joins TRBV10-2 to TRBJ2-7; the D is unclear. Trimming took off 0 bases at V and 12 bases at J, with 9 bases between the two ends. The CDR3 extends over 11 amino acids. Germline lookup yields CDR1 WSHSY and CDR2 SAAADI. The CDR3 DNA sequence: TGCGCCAGCAGTGAGTCGCAGCATCTGTACTTC. Translated: CASSESQHLYF.

This clone was seen many times. V gene TRBV19 combines with J gene TRBJ1-1; 8 nucleotides align to TRBD1. Unmatched junction bases numbered 9, after V lost 4 bases and J lost 2 bases. CDR3 length equals 16 residues. The germline V gene encodes CDR1 LNHDA and CDR2 SQIVND (reference sequence). In DNA, the CDR3 is TGTGCCAGTAGTACAGGGGGCCTAAAGGGAAACACTGAAGCTTTCTTT. Amino acid sequence: CASSTGGLKGNTEAFF.

This clone was detected a few times. CDR3 in DNA: TGTGCCACAAGGTTTTTTGGAGGGAATAGCAATCAGCCCCAGCATTTT. This codes for CATRFFGGNSNQPQHF. The chain has TRBV6-2 or TRBV6-3 and TRBJ1-5, with unresolved D. The germline V and J ends were trimmed by 10 bases and 0 bases, with 19 bases remaining between them. Germline CDR1 is MNHEY and CDR2 is SVGEGT. The CDR3 is made up of 16 amino acids.

This clone showed up just a few times. This chain uses TRBV6-6 with TRBJ1-3; D uncertain. Germline lookup yields CDR1 MNHNY and CDR2 SVGAGI (reference sequence). The CDR3 has 13 residues. Deletions cut 2 bases from V and 4 bases from J, with 6 bases between. CDR3 nucleotide sequence: TGTGCCAGCAGTTACATAGGAGGAAACACCATATATTTT. Its protein is CASSYIGGNTIYF.

The sample holds a few counts of this clone. This chain connects TRBV10-3 to TRBJ2-1, with D perhaps TRBD1 (6 bases). Germline CDR1 ENHRY, CDR2 SYGVKD. V dropped 11 bases and J dropped 8 bases, with 16 bases sitting between them. The CDR3 is 12 residues long. CDR3 in amino acids: CAVKGVRDEQFF. CDR3 DNA sequence: TGTGCCGTGAAGGGGGTTCGGGATGAGCAGTTCTTC.

A single count supports this clone. The chain has TRBV7-9 and TRBJ2-7; TRBD2 aligns across 7 bases. Germline trimming cut 4 bases from V and 1 base from J; bases unmatched to any gene: 7. Germline CDR1 reads SEHNR; CDR2 reads FQNEAQ (reference sequence). The CDR3 covers 15 residues. Written as DNA, the CDR3 is TGTGCCAGCAGCTCTCCTAGGCGGGAGTCCTACGAGCAGTACTTC. Its protein product is CASSSPRRESYEQYF.

This clone was counted only a few times. The chain has TRBV6-1 and TRBJ1-2; 7 bases are a match to TRBD1. This CDR3 has 13 residues. V lost 7 bases to trimming and J lost 5 bases; unmatched junction nucleotides: 7. Per the germline V gene, CDR1 is MNHNS and CDR2 is SASEGT. The DNA of the CDR3 is TGTGCCAGCAATGAGGGGGCGGTATATGGCTACACCTTC. This codes for CASNEGAVYGYTF.

In its sample, this clone was seen once. The chain recombines TRBV20-1 with TRBJ2-1; D is perhaps TRBD2 (5 bases). The CDR3 length is 15 residues. Germline V gene sequence: CDR1 DFQATT, CDR2 SNEGSKA (reference sequence). V was cut by 6 bases and J by 4 bases, with 19 bases left in between. Written as DNA, the CDR3 is TGCAGTGCACCGCAAATAGGGTCGGGGTACAATGAGCAGTTCTTC. It specifies CSAPQIGSGYNEQFF.

This clone was detected ten times or more. V gene TRBV30 combines with J gene TRBJ2-4, with no clear D. CDR1 and CDR2 (germline): GTSNPN, SVGIG (reference sequence). The CDR3 runs 14 residues. Trimming shortened V by 2 bases and J by 7 bases, and 15 bases separated the two germline ends. CDR3 sequence reads: CAWSNEVLGNIQYF. The CDR3 DNA reads TGTGCCTGGAGTAACGAGGTTTTGGGGAACATTCAGTACTTC.

This clone was detected many times. V and J are TRBV28 and TRBJ2-3, with 10 bases fitting TRBD2. There are 15 residues in the CDR3. V lost 8 bases and J lost 2; bases outside the gene matches: 7. The germline CDR1 and CDR2 sequences are MDHEN and SYDVKM. CDR3 in amino acids: CASSFGTSDTDTQYF. CDR3 coding DNA: TGTGCCAGCTCCTTCGGGACTAGCGACACAGATACGCAGTATTTT.

In this sample, this clone turned up a few times. The V and J genes are TRBV6-1 and TRBJ1-3; D might be TRBD1 (5 bases). V was trimmed by 8 bases and J by 2 bases, leaving 13 bases between them. The germline CDR1 and CDR2 sequences are MNHNS and SASEGT. The CDR3 extends over 14 amino acids. Written as DNA, the CDR3 is TGTGCCAGCGGGGCAGGGTCGACTGGAAACACCATATATTTT. Translated, it gives CASGAGSTGNTIYF.

J is TRBJ2-2 and V is TRBV6-1; 11 nucleotides agree with TRBD1. After removal of 6 bases from V and 5 bases from J, the junction contained 5 bases not matched to a gene. CDR3 length: 15 residues. Looked up from germline, CDR1 is MNHNS and CDR2 is SASEGT. Here the CDR3 reads CASRSGTGGTGELFF. CDR3 coding DNA: TGTGCCAGCAGGTCCGGGACAGGGGGAACCGGGGAGCTGTTTTTT.

The genes are TRBV28 and TRBJ1-6, with D possibly matching TRBD1 (5 bases). V lost 6 bases to trimming and J lost 8 bases, with 17 bases between them. The CDR3 sequence is 15 residues long. The germline V gene encodes CDR1 MDHEN and CDR2 SYDVKM. The CDR3 DNA sequence: TGTGCCAGCAGGGAAAGGGACCTGTCGGATTCACCCCTCCACTTT. Amino acid sequence: CASRERDLSDSPLHF.

The chain recombines TRBV20-1 with TRBJ2-1, with 11 bases that match TRBD2. Trimming removed 0 bases from V and 6 bases from J; junction bases left unmatched: 4. The germline gives CDR1 DFQATT, CDR2 SNEGSKA (reference sequence). This CDR3 comprises 15 residues. As DNA, the CDR3 is TGCAGTGCTAGAGATGTAGCGGGAGGGATCAATGAGCAGTTCTTC. Encoded protein: CSARDVAGGINEQFF.

This clone was detected only a few times. The V and J genes are TRBV29-1 and TRBJ1-2; possible D gene TRBD1, 5 bases. The ends were cut back, 6 bases at V and 5 bases at J, with 10 bases in the middle. The CDR3 has 11 amino acids. CDR1 and CDR2 (germline): SQVTM, ANQGSEA. The CDR3 bases are TGCAGCGTCACAGGACTTTATGGCTACACCTTC. It encodes CSVTGLYGYTF.

J is TRBJ2-5 and V is TRBV6-5; D gene unclear. CDR1 and CDR2 from the germline V gene are MNHEY and SVGAGI. V lost 2 bases and J 2 bases, leaving 9 bases between the germline ends. CDR3 length: 14 residues. The CDR3 reads CASSYGPGQETQYF. Here the CDR3 DNA reads TGTGCCAGCAGTTACGGTCCGGGTCAAGAGACCCAGTACTTC.

This clone was picked up a small number of times. V is TRBV11-1 and J is TRBJ1-6; D is unclear. V gave up 5 bases and J gave up 4 bases, with 15 bases separating them. Germline-derived CDR1 and CDR2 are SGHAT and FQDESV (reference sequence). This CDR3 is built from 16 residues. The CDR3 coding sequence is TGTGCCAGCAGCCCTCAATCTGGGTCTTATAATTCACCCCTCCACTTT. Its protein is CASSPQSGSYNSPLHF. The full variable domain, in which reference TRBV11-1 and TRBJ1-6 provide the parts outside the CDR3, is EAEVAQSPRYKITEKSQAVAFWCDPISGHATLYWYRQILGQGPELLVQFQDESVVDDSQLPKDRFSAERLKGVDSTLKIQPAELGDSAMYLCASSPQSGSYNSPLHFGNGTRLTVT.

This chain links TRBV7-6 with TRBJ1-2; 7 nucleotides agree with TRBD1. Germline lookup yields CDR1 SGHVS and CDR2 FNYEAQ. V gave up 7 bases and J gave up 1 base; unmatched junction bases: 15. This CDR3 spans 17 amino acids. The CDR3 loop reads CASKNRQGGNFNYGYTF. For the CDR3, the DNA is TGTGCCAGCAAGAACCGACAGGGAGGAAACTTTAACTATGGCTACACCTTC.

A few counts support this clone. The rearrangement links TRBV6-1 to TRBJ2-7; no clear D gene. This CDR3 has 14 residues. Per the germline V gene, CDR1 is MNHNS and CDR2 is SASEGT. Trimming stripped 10 bases from V and 0 bases from J, with 16 bases between. This CDR3 reads CATSRPRVSYEQYF. CDR3 in DNA: TGTGCCACCTCCCGCCCCCGGGTCTCCTACGAGCAGTACTTC.

There are a few counts of this clone. The chain is built from TRBV19 and TRBJ1-1; D gene ambiguous. With 3 bases removed from V and 0 bases from J, the gap between germline ends came to 11 bases. The germline gives CDR1 LNHDA, CDR2 SQIVND (reference sequence). CDR3 size: 15 residues. CDR3 region: CASSISPALNTEAFF. The CDR3 region has the DNA TGTGCCAGTAGTATTTCCCCAGCTTTGAACACTGAAGCTTTCTTT. The whole variable domain, remainder taken from reference TRBV19 and TRBJ1-1, is DGGITQSPKYLFRKEGQNVTLSCEQNLNHDAMYWYRQDPGQGLRLIYYSQIVNDFQKGDIAEGYSVSREKKESFPLTVTSAQKNPTAFYLCASSISPALNTEAFFGQGTRLTVV.

The chain recombines TRBV12-3 or TRBV12-4 with TRBJ1-3; 10 positions match TRBD1. This CDR3 comprises 17 residues. Germline trimming cut 5 bases from V and 1 base from J; bases unmatched to any gene: 8. CDR3 in DNA: TGTGCCAGCAGTCTACCGACAGGGGGCACTTCTGGAAACACCATATATTTT. It encodes CASSLPTGGTSGNTIYF.